This TCR beta chain was profiled in a study of OX40 agonist ivuxolimab in advanced cancers. TCRdb keeps only in-frame clones here, not all; method: immunoSEQ multiplex PCR. Of tens of thousands of clones in the sample, approximately 90% are singletons; the top ten hold 0.9% to 1.2%. V gave up 0 bases and J gave up 7 bases, with 17 bases separating them. CDR1 SGHNT and CDR2 YYREEE come from the germline V gene (reference sequence). This CDR3 contains 15 residues. The sequence was collected from an adult with an advanced solid tumor such as melanoma, head and neck, liver or kidney cancer. The source material was CD4+ or CD8+ T cells sorted from blood, sampled in a trial of the OX40 agonist ivuxolimab. This rearrangement joins TRBV5-4 to TRBJ2-7; the D gene could be TRBD1 or TRBD2 (5 bases each). The CDR3 loop reads CASSLGGSGAREQYF. CDR3 DNA sequence: TGTGCCAGCAGCTTGGGGGGGTCCGGGGCCAGGGAGCAGTACTTC.